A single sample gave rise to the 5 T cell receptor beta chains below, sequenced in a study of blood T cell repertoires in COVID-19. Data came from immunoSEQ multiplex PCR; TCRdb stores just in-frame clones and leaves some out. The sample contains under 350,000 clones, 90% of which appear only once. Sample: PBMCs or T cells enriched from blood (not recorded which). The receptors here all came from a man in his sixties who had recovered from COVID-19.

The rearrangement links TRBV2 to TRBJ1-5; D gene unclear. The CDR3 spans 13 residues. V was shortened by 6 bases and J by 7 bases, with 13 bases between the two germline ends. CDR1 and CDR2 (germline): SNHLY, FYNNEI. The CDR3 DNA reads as TGTGCCAGCAGGGCTGGAGGGCAGCAGCCCCAGCATTTT. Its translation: CASRAGGQQPQHF. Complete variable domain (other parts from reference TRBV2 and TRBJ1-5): EPEVTQTPSHQVTQMGQEVILRCVPISNHLYFYWYRQILGQKVEFLVSFYNNEISEKSEIFDDQFSVERPDGSNFTLKIRSTKLEDSAMYFCASRAGGQQPQHFGDGTRLSIL.

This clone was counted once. In nucleotides, the CDR3 is TGCAGCGTTGTAGGGGACAGGGGGTCAGATACGCAGTATTTT. Its protein is CSVVGDRGSDTQYF. The chain uses TRBV29-1 and TRBJ2-3; 11 positions match TRBD1. V shed 4 bases and J 4 bases; nucleotides not matched to a gene: 4. The CDR3 extends over 14 amino acids. Germline V gene lookup returns CDR1 SQVTM and CDR2 ANQGSEA.

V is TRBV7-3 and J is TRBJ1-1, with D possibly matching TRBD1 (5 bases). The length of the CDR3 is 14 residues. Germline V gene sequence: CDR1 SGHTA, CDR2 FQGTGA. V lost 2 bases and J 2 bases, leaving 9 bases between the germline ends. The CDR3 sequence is CASSLSGPNTEAFF. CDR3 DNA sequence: TGTGCCAGCAGCTTATCAGGGCCTAACACTGAAGCTTTCTTT. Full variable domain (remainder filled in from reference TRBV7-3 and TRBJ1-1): GAGVSQTPSNKVTEKGKYVELRCDPISGHTALYWYRQSLGQGPEFLIYFQGTGAADDSGLPNDRFFAVRPEGSVSTLKIQRTERGDSAVYLCASSLSGPNTEAFFGQGTRLTVV.

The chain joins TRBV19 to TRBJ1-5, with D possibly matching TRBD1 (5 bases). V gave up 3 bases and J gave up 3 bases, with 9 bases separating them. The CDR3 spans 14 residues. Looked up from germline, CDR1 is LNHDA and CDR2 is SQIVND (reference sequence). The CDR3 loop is CASSIRADNQPQHF. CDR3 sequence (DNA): TGTGCCAGTAGTATCAGGGCGGACAATCAGCCCCAGCATTTT.

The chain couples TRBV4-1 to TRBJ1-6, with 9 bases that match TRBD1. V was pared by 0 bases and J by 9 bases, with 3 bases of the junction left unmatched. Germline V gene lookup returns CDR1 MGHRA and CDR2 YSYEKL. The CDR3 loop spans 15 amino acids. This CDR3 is CASSQEDRGSSPLHF. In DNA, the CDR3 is TGCGCCAGCAGCCAAGAGGACAGGGGTAGTTCACCCCTCCACTTT.